This T cell receptor (beta chain) came from a study of graft-versus-host responses after intestinal transplantation. In the study overall: Induction using anti-thymocyte globulin, followed by tacrolimus and steroids for roughly 3 years, was given to all recipients. Study-wide results and caveats: Recipient-marrow GvH clones were detected, some having first appeared in ileum or blood. Graft-donor T cell macrochimerism in patients accompanied high graft-versus-host to host-versus-graft clonal ratios in allografts. Early post-transplant falls in HvG clones accompanied the peak levels of circulating GvH clones.

Profiling relied on immunoSEQ multiplex PCR, and the TCRdb table lists in-frame clones only, not all of them. The repertoire includes 96,000 or so clones, 92% of them detected once, and 0.17% sits in the top ten. Germline V gene sequence: CDR1 MNHNS, CDR2 SASEGT. This CDR3 comprises 13 residues. Trimming removed 4 bases at V and 6 bases at J, with 11 bases between. As concerns this clone: Its antigen is as yet unknown.

The sequenced sample was unstimulated CD4+ T cells sorted from spleen or lymph node cells, obtained before intestinal transplant. V and J are TRBV6-1 and TRBJ2-3; tentative D call: TRBD2 (5 bases). The source is a human donor who received an intestinal transplant. The DNA of the CDR3 is TGTGCCAGCAGTGTGGAGGCGTGGGATACGCAGTATTTT. This encodes CASSVEAWDTQYF.